These T cell receptor beta chains were read from a single sample in a study of graft-versus-host responses after intestinal transplantation. The table came from immunoSEQ multiplex PCR; TCRdb's copy has only in-frame clones and leaves some out. There are around 120,000 clones in the sample; 90% to 95% occur only once, and roughly 0.12% lies in the top ten. The antigens these receptors bind are not known. Source: unstimulated CD4+ T cells sorted from spleen or lymph node cells, taken before intestinal transplant. The receptors originated from a human donor who received an intestinal transplant. The CDR3 runs from the conserved cysteine through the conserved F or W. A D gene is named only where the DNA matches it firmly. Clone size is not always given. Where it is, it says once, few, many or a class for expanded clones.

. TRBJ2-7 15 TRBV6-5 TRBD1 CASSGQGLGGYEQYF TGTGCCAGCAGTGGACAGGGGCTGGGTGGCTACGAGCAGTACTTC
. TRBJ1-5 13 TRBV6-5 . CASSRDRYQPQHF TGTGCCAGCAGTCGAGACAGATATCAGCCCCAGCATTTT
. TRBJ2-1 13 TRBV7-6 . CASSLETLARPFF TGTGCCAGCAGCTTAGAAACGTTAGCACGTCCGTTCTTC
. TRBJ2-3 16 TRBV5-1 . CASRLRGAGSTDTQYF TGCGCCAGCAGACTCAGAGGGGCCGGCAGCACAGATACGCAGTATTTT
once TRBJ1-1 14 TRBV5-5 . CASSLATRGTEAFF TGTGCCAGCAGCTTGGCCACGAGAGGCACTGAAGCTTTCTTT
. TRBJ2-1 14 TRBV10-2 TRBD2 CASSELAGYNEQFF TGCGCCAGCAGTGAACTAGCGGGCTACAATGAGCAGTTCTTC
. TRBJ2-5 12 TRBV18 . CASSPGRGTQYF TGTGCCAGCTCACCGGGGAGAGGTACCCAGTACTTC
. TRBJ2-2 16 TRBV5-1 TRBD1 CASSRRQGGNTGELFF TGCGCCAGCAGCCGCCGACAGGGGGGGAACACCGGGGAGCTGTTTTTT
. TRBJ2-5 16 TRBV27 . CASSLTGRIPQETQYF TGTGCCAGCAGTTTAACGGGGAGGATACCACAAGAGACCCAGTACTTC
. TRBJ2-7 14 TRBV6-5 . CASSYSDRGGEQYF TGTGCCAGCAGTTACTCAGATAGAGGTGGCGAGCAGTACTTC
. TRBJ2-2 15 TRBV7-3 TRBD1 CASSQGGQLTGELFF TGTGCCAGCAGCCAAGGGGGACAGTTGACCGGGGAGCTGTTTTTT
. TRBJ2-1 14 TRBV5-8 TRBD2 CASSLGGGYSEQFF TGTGCCAGCAGCTTGGGGGGGGGTTACAGTGAGCAGTTCTTC
. TRBJ2-7 15 TRBV6-5 TRBD2 CASSYRRTSSHEQYF TGTGCCAGCAGTTACCGCCGGACTAGCTCGCACGAGCAGTACTTC
. TRBJ2-4 17 TRBV7-2 TRBD2 CASSLAPVSGGLYIQYF TGTGCCAGCAGCTTAGCGCCGGTGTCGGGAGGTTTGTACATTCAGTACTTC
. TRBJ2-7 14 TRBV7-9 TRBD1 CASSPKPGQVEQYF TGTGCCAGCAGCCCAAAGCCCGGACAGGTCGAGCAGTACTTC
. TRBJ1-4 14 TRBV11-2 . CASRPFATNEKLFF TGTGCCAGCAGGCCCTTTGCAACTAATGAAAAACTGTTTTTT
. TRBJ2-7 14 TRBV30 . CAWRTPGSGYEQYF TGTGCCTGGAGGACCCCCGGGAGCGGGTACGAGCAGTACTTC
. TRBJ2-7 13 TRBV5-1 TRBD2 CASSLGGGYEQYF TGCGCCAGCAGCTTGGGGGGGGGATACGAGCAGTACTTC
. TRBJ2-7 14 TRBV29-1 TRBD1 CSVKGQHKQGEQYF TGCAGCGTTAAGGGACAGCACAAACAGGGTGAGCAGTACTTC
few TRBJ1-1 13 TRBV7-9 TRBD1 CASSPGQFTEAFF TGTGCCAGCAGCCCGGGACAGTTCACTGAAGCTTTCTTT
. TRBJ2-1 16 TRBV9 TRBD2 CASSVGPSGTYNEQFF TGTGCCAGCAGCGTAGGGCCTAGCGGAACCTACAATGAGCAGTTCTTC
. TRBJ2-3 14 TRBV28 . CASSFPGASAAQYF TGTGCCAGCAGTTTCCCCGGAGCCTCTGCGGCGCAGTATTTT
. TRBJ2-7 18 TRBV28 . CASSLPTGWLAASYEQYF TGTGCCAGCAGTTTACCCACAGGGTGGCTGGCAGCGTCCTACGAGCAGTACTTC
. TRBJ2-7 14 TRBV11-2 . CASSFYSGLDEQYF TGTGCCAGCAGCTTCTATTCGGGACTGGACGAGCAGTACTTC
. TRBJ1-2 14 TRBV6-5 . CASSYSGRTHGYTF TGTGCCAGCAGTTACTCTGGCAGGACCCATGGCTACACCTTC
once TRBJ2-1 12 TRBV25-1 . CAQHGGSHEQFF TGTGCCCAGCATGGGGGGTCCCATGAGCAGTTCTTC
. TRBJ1-2 16 TRBV7-9 TRBD1 CASSLRPDRANYGYTF TGTGCCAGCAGCTTACGCCCGGACAGGGCAAACTATGGCTACACCTTC
. TRBJ1-1 15 TRBV9 . CASSVDPGQNTEAFF TGTGCCAGCAGCGTAGATCCTGGACAGAACACTGAAGCTTTCTTT
. TRBJ1-5 14 TRBV18 TRBD1 CASSQGQRDQPQHF TGTGCCAGCTCACAGGGACAGAGAGATCAGCCCCAGCATTTT
. TRBJ2-2 17 TRBV5-8 TRBD2 CASSVLGLAGASGELFF TGTGCCAGCAGCGTGCTGGGACTAGCGGGAGCGTCGGGGGAGCTGTTTTTT
. TRBJ2-1 12 TRBV28 . CASFGDYNEQFF TGTGCCAGCTTTGGGGATTACAATGAGCAGTTCTTC
. TRBJ2-7 15 TRBV5-1 TRBD1 CASSLEVGQDYEQYF TGCGCCAGCAGCTTGGAGGTCGGACAGGACTACGAGCAGTACTTC
. TRBJ1-5 14 TRBV28 TRBD1 CAIHIGQGVQPQHF TGTGCCATCCACATCGGACAGGGGGTTCAGCCCCAGCATTTT
. TRBJ2-7 19 TRBV7-9 . CASSSLGGLRAGEDHEQYF TGTGCCAGCAGCTCATTAGGGGGACTTAGGGCAGGGGAGGACCACGAGCAGTACTTC
. TRBJ2-1 14 TRBV5-1 TRBD1 CASSLEPGGVEQFF TGCGCCAGCAGCTTGGAACCAGGGGGCGTTGAGCAGTTCTTC